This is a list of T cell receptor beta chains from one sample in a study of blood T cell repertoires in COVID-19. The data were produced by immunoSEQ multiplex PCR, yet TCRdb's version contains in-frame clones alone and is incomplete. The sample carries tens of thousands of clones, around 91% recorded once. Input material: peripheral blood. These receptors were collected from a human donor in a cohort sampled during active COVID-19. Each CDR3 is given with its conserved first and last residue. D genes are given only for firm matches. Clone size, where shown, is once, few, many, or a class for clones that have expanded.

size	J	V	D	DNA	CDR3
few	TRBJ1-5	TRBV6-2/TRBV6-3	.	TGTGCCAGCAGCCAACCAGGGCGGCAGCCCCAGCATTTT	CASSQPGRQPQHF
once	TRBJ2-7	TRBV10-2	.	TGCGCCAGCAGTGGACAGGCCATCTACGAGCAGTACTTC	CASSGQAIYEQYF
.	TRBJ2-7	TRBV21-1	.	TGTGCCAGCAGCAAAGAGCAGCGGGGGGCCGGGGAGCAGTACTTC	CASSKEQRGAGEQYF
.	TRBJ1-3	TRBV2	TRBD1	TGTGCCAGCAGCGCTGACAGGGTTGATGGAAACACCATATATTTT	CASSADRVDGNTIYF
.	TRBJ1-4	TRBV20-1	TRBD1	TGCAGTGCTAGTGGGCCGGGACAGGGGATTGAAAAACTGTTTTTT	CSASGPGQGIEKLFF
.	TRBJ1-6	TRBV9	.	TGTGCCAGCAGCGCCAGGGACTATATAAATTCACCCCTCCACTTT	CASSARDYINSPLHF
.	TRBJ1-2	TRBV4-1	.	TGCGCCAGCAGCCAAAACAGGGTATATGGCTACACCTTC	CASSQNRVYGYTF
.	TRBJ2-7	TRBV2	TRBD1	TGTGCCAGCATGAGGGAAACGGGACAGGGTGAGGAGCAGTACTTC	CASMRETGQGEEQYF
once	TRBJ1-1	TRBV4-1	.	TGCGCCAGCAATAACCGGGACACGACTCGAATCGGGACTGAAGCTTTCTTT	CASNNRDTTRIGTEAFF
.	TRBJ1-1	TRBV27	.	TGTGCCAGCAGGACGGGGGGCACTGAAGCTTTCTTT	CASRTGGTEAFF
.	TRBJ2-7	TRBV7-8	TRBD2	TGTGCCAGCAGTCCCACTAGGCCCCTAGCGGGGGGGCCCAACGAGCAGTACTTC	CASSPTRPLAGGPNEQYF
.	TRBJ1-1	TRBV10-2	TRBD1	TGCGCCAGCAAGGACAGGGGGAACACTGAAGCTTTCTTT	CASKDRGNTEAFF
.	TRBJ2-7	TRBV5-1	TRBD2	TGCGCCAGCAGCTTACTTGTAGCGGGGCAATCCTACGAGCAGTACTTC	CASSLLVAGQSYEQYF
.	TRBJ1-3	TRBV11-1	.	TGTGCCAGCAGCTTGAAGTCCGGTGGAAACACCATATATTTT	CASSLKSGGNTIYF
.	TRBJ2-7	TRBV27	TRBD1	TGTGCCAGCATAATGAAAGGGACAGGGGACTACTACGAGCAGTACTTC	CASIMKGTGDYYEQYF
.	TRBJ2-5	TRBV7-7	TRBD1	TGTGCCAGCAGCCCTGACAGGGGACCCGAGACCCAGTACTTC	CASSPDRGPETQYF
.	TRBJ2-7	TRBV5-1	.	TGCGCCAGCAGCTTGGCACAGGTCTCCTACGAGCAGTACTTC	CASSLAQVSYEQYF
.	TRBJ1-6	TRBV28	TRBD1	TGTGCCAGCAGTCGACAGGGACCTAATTCACCCCTCCACTTT	CASSRQGPNSPLHF
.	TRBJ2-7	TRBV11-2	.	TGTGCCAGCAACCCTGGTAGGGGCCCCTCATCGGTTTTTTCCTACGAGCAGTACTTC	CASNPGRGPSSVFSYEQYF
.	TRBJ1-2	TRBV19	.	TGTGCCACTTCCCACTCCTATGGCTACACCTTC	CATSHSYGYTF
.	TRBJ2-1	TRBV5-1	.	TGCGCCAGCAGCCCTCTTTATAGAGGGGGCAATGAGCAGTTCTTC	CASSPLYRGGNEQFF
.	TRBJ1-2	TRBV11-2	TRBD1	TGTGCCAGCAGCTCTAGCTACAGTCCAGGGGGTAATATCTATGGCTACACCTTC	CASSSSYSPGGNIYGYTF
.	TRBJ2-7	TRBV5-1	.	TGCGCCAGCAGCTTGGATTCTTTAGGGGACGAGCAGTACTTC	CASSLDSLGDEQYF
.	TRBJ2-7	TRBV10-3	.	TGTGCCATCATGGAATCCCAGGCCTCCTACGAGCAGTACTTC	CAIMESQASYEQYF
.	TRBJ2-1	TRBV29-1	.	TGCAGCGTTGAGCAGGGGAGTGTCAATGAGCAGTTCTTC	CSVEQGSVNEQFF
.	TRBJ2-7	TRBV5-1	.	TGCGCCAGCAGCCCGGGTGAGCACTACGAGCAGTACTTC	CASSPGEHYEQYF
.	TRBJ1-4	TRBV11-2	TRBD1	TGTGCCAGCAGCTTAGTCGACAGGGCGGGTGAAAAACTGTTTTTT	CASSLVDRAGEKLFF